Each of the 18 T cell receptor beta chains below was sequenced from the same sample in a study of CD4+ T cells in melanoma. Clones were read by immunoSEQ multiplex PCR, and TCRdb kept only the in-frame ones, dropping some. The data hold approximately 9,500 clones, with roughly 69% observed a single time. The sequenced sample was cells from a culture (not recorded whether cultured in vitro). All receptors come from a human donor with melanoma.

The gene calls are TRBV5-5 and TRBJ2-7, with TRBD2 as a possible D gene (5 bases). Germline-derived CDR1 and CDR2 are SGHKS and YYEKEE (reference sequence). The V gene lost 0 bases and the J gene lost 2 bases, with 9 bases spanning the gap. The CDR3 has 14 residues. CDR3 amino acids: CASSLAPGTYEQYF. CDR3 DNA sequence: TGTGCCAGCAGCTTGGCCCCGGGGACCTACGAGCAGTACTTC. The variable domain in full, completed from reference TRBV5-5 and TRBJ2-7, reads DAGVTQSPTHLIKTRGQQVTLRCSPISGHKSVSWYQQVLGQGPQFIFQYYEKEERGRGNFPDRFSARQFPNYSSELNVNALLLGDSALYLCASSLAPGTYEQYFGPGTRLTVT.

The rearrangement uses TRBV15 and TRBJ2-5; tentative D call: TRBD2 (6 bases). This CDR3 contains 16 residues. The germline CDR1 and CDR2 sequences are LNHNV and YYDKDF (reference sequence). V lost 0 bases and J lost 7, with 18 bases in between. The CDR3 sequence is CATSREASGGVSTQYF. For the CDR3, the DNA is TGTGCCACCAGCAGAGAGGCTTCCGGCGGGGTGTCGACCCAGTACTTC.

The V gene is TRBV5-6, the J gene TRBJ1-2; 8 positions agree with TRBD1. This CDR3 has 14 amino acids. After removal of 4 bases from V and 3 bases from J, the junction contained 5 bases not matched to a gene. CDR1 and CDR2 from the germline V gene are SGHDT and YYEEEE. This CDR3 reads CASSLLDRDYGYTF. CDR3 DNA: TGTGCCAGCAGCCTGCTGGACAGGGACTATGGCTACACCTTC.

This rearrangement joins TRBV10-2 to TRBJ2-1; D gene uncertain. Trimming stripped 7 bases from V and 6 bases from J, with 13 bases between. Per germline, CDR1 WSHSY and CDR2 SAAADI. The CDR3 contains 13 residues. CDR3 coding DNA: TGCGCCAGCACCAAAAACGGCGCCAATGAGCAGTTCTTC. Residues: CASTKNGANEQFF.

The CDR3 region has the DNA TGTGCCAGCAGCGTACCTAGCAGTGATACGCAGTATTTT. Its translation: CASSVPSSDTQYF. The chain joins TRBV9 to TRBJ2-3; D is perhaps TRBD2 (5 bases). Trimming took 1 base from V and 6 from J, leaving 9 bases between them. Germline CDR1 and CDR2: SGDLS and YYNGEE. This CDR3 contains 13 residues.

This clone was picked up a small number of times. J is TRBJ1-6 and V is TRBV5-1; D call uncertain. This CDR3 region has 15 residues. V lost 1 base and J lost 8, with 13 bases in between. Per the germline V gene, CDR1 is SGHRS and CDR2 is YFSETQ. The CDR3 sequence is CASSLLRIADSPLHF. The CDR3 bases are TGCGCCAGCAGCTTGTTAAGGATTGCTGATTCACCCCTCCACTTT.

This clone was seen only a few times. The J gene is TRBJ1-3, the V gene TRBV19; 10 bases are a match to TRBD1. CDR3 length: 17 residues. The germline gives CDR1 LNHDA, CDR2 SQIVND (reference sequence). Trimming at V came to 3 bases and at J to 5 bases, leaving 10 bases not matched to a gene. In DNA form, the CDR3 reads TGTGCCAGTAGTATTCCACCGGGACAGGGGATGCGAAACACCATATATTTT. Protein sequence: CASSIPPGQGMRNTIYF. Looking up the rest from reference TRBV19 and TRBJ1-3 gives the full variable domain: DGGITQSPKYLFRKEGQNVTLSCEQNLNHDAMYWYRQDPGQGLRLIYYSQIVNDFQKGDIAEGYSVSREKKESFPLTVTSAQKNPTAFYLCASSIPPGQGMRNTIYFGEGSWLTVV.

The chain couples TRBV6-1 to TRBJ2-1; 12 nucleotides agree with TRBD2. The CDR3 runs to 15 residues. The V segment lost 5 bases and the J segment 8 bases; nucleotides outside the gene matches: 7. Germline values: CDR1 MNHNS, CDR2 SASEGT. The CDR3 bases are TGTGCCAGCAGTCAAAGGCTAGCGGGGGGGCATGAGCAGTTCTTC. Encoded protein: CASSQRLAGGHEQFF.

This clone was detected only a few times. The chain uses TRBV7-8 and TRBJ1-2; D possibly corresponds to TRBD1 (5 bases). CDR3 length: 15 residues. Germline values: CDR1 SGHVS, CDR2 FQNEAQ. V gave up 5 bases and J gave up 8 bases, with 21 bases separating them. CDR3: CASSPARTGWGGYTF. CDR3 coding DNA: TGTGCCAGCAGCCCCGCGAGGACGGGTTGGGGGGGCTACACCTTC.

The chain links TRBV2 to TRBJ2-5, with 7 bases fitting TRBD1. The CDR3 loop spans 13 amino acids. Germline V lookup: CDR1 SNHLY, CDR2 FYNNEI. J was trimmed by 4 bases and V by 1 base; bases with no gene match: 0. CDR3 residues: CASSEGTGETQYF. The CDR3 nucleotides are TGTGCCAGCAGTGAAGGGACAGGAGAGACCCAGTACTTC.

V is TRBV7-9 and J is TRBJ2-7; 7 nucleotides agree with TRBD1. There are 14 residues in the CDR3. J was trimmed by 2 bases and V by 3 bases; bases with no gene match: 4. The germline CDR1 and CDR2 sequences are SEHNR and FQNEAQ (reference sequence). The CDR3: CASSLAGGTYEQYF. The CDR3 bases are TGTGCCAGCAGCTTGGCAGGGGGAACCTACGAGCAGTACTTC.

This clone was detected only a few times. This chain joins TRBV18 and TRBJ1-6, with D possibly TRBD1 on 5 matching bases. The CDR3 spans 14 residues. With 2 bases removed from V and 9 bases from J, the gap between germline ends came to 11 bases. The germline V gene encodes CDR1 KGHSH and CDR2 LQKENI. Here the CDR3 reads CASSPEGQGSPLHF. DNA for the CDR3: TGTGCCAGCTCACCAGAGGGGCAGGGTTCACCCCTCCACTTT.

The rearrangement links TRBV5-1 to TRBJ2-2; 10 nucleotides align to TRBD1. J was trimmed by 9 bases and V by 4 bases; bases with no gene match: 12. From germline, CDR1 is SGHRS and CDR2 YFSETQ. The CDR3 is made up of 16 amino acids. CDR3 residues: CASSQKRQGAGRELFF. CDR3 sequence (DNA): TGCGCCAGCAGCCAGAAGCGACAGGGGGCCGGCCGGGAGCTGTTTTTT. Full variable domain (outside the CDR3, taken from reference TRBV5-1 and TRBJ2-2): KAGVTQTPRYLIKTRGQQVTLSCSPISGHRSVSWYQQTPGQGLQFLFEYFSETQRNKGNFPGRFSGRQFSNSRSEMNVSTLELGDSALYLCASSQKRQGAGRELFFGEGSRLTVL.

This clone has just a few counts. This sequence joins TRBV7-3 and TRBJ2-2; D perhaps matches TRBD2 (5 bases). Germline-derived CDR1 and CDR2 are SGHTA and FQGTGA. CDR3 length: 14 residues. Trimming stripped 4 bases from V and 2 bases from J, with 8 bases between. The CDR3 sequence is CASSSDLNTGELFF. The CDR3 DNA reads as TGTGCCAGCAGCTCGGACTTAAACACCGGGGAGCTGTTTTTT.

The chain carries TRBV2 and TRBJ2-5; possibly TRBD1 for D (5 bases). CDR1 is SNHLY, CDR2 FYNNEI, per germline. There are 14 residues in the CDR3. V was trimmed by 5 bases and J by 1 base, leaving 11 bases between them. CDR3 protein: CASSMLTAQETQYF. CDR3 in DNA: TGTGCCAGCAGTATGTTGACAGCCCAAGAGACCCAGTACTTC.

The CDR3 nucleotides are TGTGCCAGCACCTTAGGGGCCACGGGCATTTACGAGCAGTACTTC. Translating gives CASTLGATGIYEQYF. J is TRBJ2-7 and V is TRBV6-1; TRBD1 might be the D (5 bases). The ends were cut back, 7 bases at V and 4 bases at J, with 20 bases in the middle. This CDR3 is 15 amino acids long. Per the germline V gene, CDR1 is MNHNS and CDR2 is SASEGT.

The chain joins TRBV30 to TRBJ1-2; a possible D gene is TRBD1 (5 bases). Germline assignment: CDR1 GTSNPN and CDR2 SVGIG (reference sequence). This CDR3 contains 13 residues. V was shortened by 5 bases and J by 9 bases, with 19 bases between the two germline ends. Here the CDR3 reads CAWSQGPTVSYTF. For the CDR3, the DNA is TGTGCCTGGTCTCAGGGACCGACGGTTAGCTACACCTTC. The full variable domain, completed using reference TRBV30 and TRBJ1-2, is SQTIHQWPATLVQPVGSPLSLECTVEGTSNPNLYWYRQAAGRGLQLLFYSVGIGQISSEVPQNLSASRPQDRQFILSSKKLLLSDSGFYLCAWSQGPTVSYTFGSGTRLTVV.

The J gene is TRBJ2-7, the V gene TRBV2; 14 nucleotides match TRBD2. CDR3 length: 13 amino acids. CDR1 and CDR2 from the germline V gene are SNHLY and FYNNEI. V lost 1 base, J lost 13 bases, and 3 bases stayed unmatched. CDR3 in DNA: TGTGCCAGCAGTGAAGGGACTAGCGGGGGGAAATACTTC. Protein product: CASSEGTSGGKYF. The full variable domain, rest sourced from reference TRBV2 and TRBJ2-7, is EPEVTQTPSHQVTQMGQEVILRCVPISNHLYFYWYRQILGQKVEFLVSFYNNEISEKSEIFDDQFSVERPDGSNFTLKIRSTKLEDSAMYFCASSEGTSGGKYFGPGTRLTVT.